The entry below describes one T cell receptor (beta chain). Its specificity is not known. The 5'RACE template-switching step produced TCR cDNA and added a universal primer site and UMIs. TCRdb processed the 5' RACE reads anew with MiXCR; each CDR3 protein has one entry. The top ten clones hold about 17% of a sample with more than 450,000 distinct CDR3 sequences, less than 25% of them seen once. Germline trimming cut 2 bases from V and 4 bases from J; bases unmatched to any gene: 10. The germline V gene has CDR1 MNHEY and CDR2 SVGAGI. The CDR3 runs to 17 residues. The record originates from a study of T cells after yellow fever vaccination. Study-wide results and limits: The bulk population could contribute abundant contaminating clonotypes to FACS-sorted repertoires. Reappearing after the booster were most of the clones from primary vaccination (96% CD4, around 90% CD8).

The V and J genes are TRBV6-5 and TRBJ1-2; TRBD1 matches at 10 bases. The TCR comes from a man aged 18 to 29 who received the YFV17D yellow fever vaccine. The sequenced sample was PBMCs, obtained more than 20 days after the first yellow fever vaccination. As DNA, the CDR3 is TGTGCCAGCAGTTACGCGGGTGGGACAGGGGCTTTCTATGGCTACACCTTC. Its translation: CASSYAGGTGAFYGYTF.